This note documents a single T cell receptor beta chain sequence. These data are taken from a study of blood T cell repertoires in COVID-19. Study information: Some COVID-19 samples were acute and others convalescent; all came from the United States, Italy and Spain. Sample material is recorded as cDNA or gDNA derived from T cells, B-cell-depleted T cells, or PBMCs.

Authors' processing steps: How many nucleated cells were present was estimated from reference gene primer amplification. The protocol was immunoSEQ multiplex PCR, while the TCRdb copy is restricted to in-frame clones and leaves out a portion. The V and J calls and the clone size are those of that table, but D and trimming were determined from the DNA. The sample shows 250,000 or so clones, roughly 84% of them seen only once. Germline V gene sequence: CDR1 LNHDA, CDR2 SQIVND (reference sequence). The CDR3 consists of 17 residues. V lost 3 bases and J 5 bases, leaving 20 bases between the germline ends.

The material sequenced was peripheral blood. The receptor's source is a man aged 55 to 70 with acute or convalescent COVID-19. The chain joins TRBV19 to TRBJ1-5, with a tentative D call TRBD1 (5 bases). CDR3 DNA sequence: TGTGCCAGTAGTATCCCGGCGTTAGGGGTTGCGGATCAGCCCCAGCATTTT. Its protein product is CASSIPALGVADQPQHF.